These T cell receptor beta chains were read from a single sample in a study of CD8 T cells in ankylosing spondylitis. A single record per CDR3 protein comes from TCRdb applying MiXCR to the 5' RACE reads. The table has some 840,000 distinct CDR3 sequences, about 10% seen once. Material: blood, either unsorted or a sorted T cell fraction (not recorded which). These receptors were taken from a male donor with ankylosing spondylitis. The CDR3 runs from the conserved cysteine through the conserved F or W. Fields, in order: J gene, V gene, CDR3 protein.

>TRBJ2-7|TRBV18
CASSQSGHLSYEQYF
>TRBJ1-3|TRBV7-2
CASSFSINGNTIYF
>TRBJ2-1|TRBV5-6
CASTSGVSSYNEQFF
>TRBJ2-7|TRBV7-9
CASGIWGAEQYF
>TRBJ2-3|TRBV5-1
CASSPGPTPDTQYF
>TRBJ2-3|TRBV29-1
CSVRPGRERADTQYF
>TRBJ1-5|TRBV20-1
CSLIPGFYSNQPQHF
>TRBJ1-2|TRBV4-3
CASSQDVRSLGGYTF
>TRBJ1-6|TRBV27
CASRRPYYNSPLHF
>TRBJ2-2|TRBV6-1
CASNILVPGELFF
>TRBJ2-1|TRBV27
CASSHTRTGKTYNEQFF
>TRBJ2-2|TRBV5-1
CASSAVRNTGELFF
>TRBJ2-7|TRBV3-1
CASSQAAAGVGEQYF
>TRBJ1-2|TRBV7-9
CASSAGDPLYYGYTF